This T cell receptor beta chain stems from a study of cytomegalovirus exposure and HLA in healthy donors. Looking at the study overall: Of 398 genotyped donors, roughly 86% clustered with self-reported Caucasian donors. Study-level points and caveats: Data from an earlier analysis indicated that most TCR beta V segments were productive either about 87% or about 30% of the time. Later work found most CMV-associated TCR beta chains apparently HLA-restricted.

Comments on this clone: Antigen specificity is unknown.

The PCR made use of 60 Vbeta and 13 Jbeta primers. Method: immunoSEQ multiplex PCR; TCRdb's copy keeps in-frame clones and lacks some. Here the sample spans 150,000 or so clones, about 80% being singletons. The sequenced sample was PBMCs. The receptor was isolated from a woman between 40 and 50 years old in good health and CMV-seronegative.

The CDR3 spells CASRSTSGGREQYF. The CDR3, as DNA: TGTGCCAGCAGGTCAACTAGCGGAGGGAGGGAGCAGTACTTC. The chain has TRBV6-6 and TRBJ2-7; 8 nucleotides align to TRBD2. The CDR3 is 14 amino acids. V trimming: 6 bases; J trimming: 7 bases; junction bases outside the gene matches: 11. Per the germline V gene, CDR1 is MNHNY and CDR2 is SVGAGI (reference sequence).